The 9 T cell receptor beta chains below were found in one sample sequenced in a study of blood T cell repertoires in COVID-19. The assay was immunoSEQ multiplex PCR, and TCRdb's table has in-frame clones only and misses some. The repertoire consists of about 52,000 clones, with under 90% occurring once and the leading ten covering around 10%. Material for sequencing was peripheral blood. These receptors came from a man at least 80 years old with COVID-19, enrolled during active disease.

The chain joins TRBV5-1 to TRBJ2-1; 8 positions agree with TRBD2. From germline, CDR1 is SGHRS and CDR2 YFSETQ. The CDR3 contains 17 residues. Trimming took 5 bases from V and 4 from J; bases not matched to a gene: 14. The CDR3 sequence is CASRLGVRGGSYNEQFF. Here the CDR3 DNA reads TGCGCCAGCAGACTAGGAGTTCGGGGGGGATCTTACAATGAGCAGTTCTTC.

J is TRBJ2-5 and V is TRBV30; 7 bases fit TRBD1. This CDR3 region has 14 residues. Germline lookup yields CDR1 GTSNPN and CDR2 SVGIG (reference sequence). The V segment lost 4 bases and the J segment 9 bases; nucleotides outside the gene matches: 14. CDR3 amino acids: CAWTQGRGKRPQYF. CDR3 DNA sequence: TGTGCCTGGACACAGGGGAGAGGGAAGAGACCCCAGTACTTC.

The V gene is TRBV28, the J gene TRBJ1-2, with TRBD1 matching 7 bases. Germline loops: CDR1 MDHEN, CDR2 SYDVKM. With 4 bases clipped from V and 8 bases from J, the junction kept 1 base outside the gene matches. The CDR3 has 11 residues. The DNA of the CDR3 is TGTGCCAGCAGTTGGACAGGCGGCTACACCTTC. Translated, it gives CASSWTGGYTF.

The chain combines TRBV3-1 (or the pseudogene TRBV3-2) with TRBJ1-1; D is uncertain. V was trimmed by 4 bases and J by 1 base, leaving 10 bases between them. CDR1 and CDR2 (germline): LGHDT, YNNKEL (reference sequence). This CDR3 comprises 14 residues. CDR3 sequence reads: CASSRGISNTEAFF. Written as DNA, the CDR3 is TGTGCCAGCAGCCGCGGGATATCGAACACTGAAGCTTTCTTT.

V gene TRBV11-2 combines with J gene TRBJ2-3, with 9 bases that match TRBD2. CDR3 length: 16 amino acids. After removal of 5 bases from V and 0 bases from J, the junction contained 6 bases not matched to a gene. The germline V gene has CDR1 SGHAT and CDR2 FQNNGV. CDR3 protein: CASSRRTSVSTDTQYF. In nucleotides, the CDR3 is TGTGCCAGCAGCCGCCGGACTAGCGTTAGCACAGATACGCAGTATTTT.

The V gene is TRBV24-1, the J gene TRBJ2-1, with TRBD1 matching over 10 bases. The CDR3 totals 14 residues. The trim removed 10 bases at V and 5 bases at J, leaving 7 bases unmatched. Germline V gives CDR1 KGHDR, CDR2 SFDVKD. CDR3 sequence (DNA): TGTGCCACTGCCGGGACAGGGGCGCACAATGAGCAGTTCTTC. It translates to CATAGTGAHNEQFF.

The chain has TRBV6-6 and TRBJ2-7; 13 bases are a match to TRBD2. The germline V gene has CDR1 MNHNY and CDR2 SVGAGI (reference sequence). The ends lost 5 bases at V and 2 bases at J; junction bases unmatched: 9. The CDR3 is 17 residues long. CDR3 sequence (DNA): TGTGCCAGCAGTCCGACAGGGACTAGCGGGGTCCCCTACGAGCAGTACGTC. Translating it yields CASSPTGTSGVPYEQYV.

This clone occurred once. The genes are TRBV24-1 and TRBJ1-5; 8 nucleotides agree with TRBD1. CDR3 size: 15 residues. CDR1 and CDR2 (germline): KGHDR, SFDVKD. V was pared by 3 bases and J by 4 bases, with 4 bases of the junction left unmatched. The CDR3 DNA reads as TGTGCCACCAGTGATAACCGGGACAGGAATCAGCCCCAGCATTTT. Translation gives CATSDNRDRNQPQHF.

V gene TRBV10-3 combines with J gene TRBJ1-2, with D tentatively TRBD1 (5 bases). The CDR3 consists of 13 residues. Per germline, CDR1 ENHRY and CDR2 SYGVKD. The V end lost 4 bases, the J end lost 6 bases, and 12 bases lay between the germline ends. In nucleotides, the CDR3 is TGTGCCATCAGTGCCGGCAGGGAGGATGGCTACACCTTC. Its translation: CAISAGREDGYTF.